Shown below are 17 T cell receptor beta chains from a single sample sequenced in a study of CXCR3-negative and CXCR3-positive naive CD8 T cells. It was by 5' RACE with UMI labels that the TRB cDNA libraries were prepared. TCRdb reanalyzed the 5' RACE reads, giving one entry per CDR3 protein sequence and no DNA. The sample includes tens of thousands of distinct CDR3 sequences. Sequenced: naive CXCR3- CD8+ T cells from blood. The subset: CD45RO-CCR7+CD27+CD95- naive CD8+ T cells lacking CXCR3 (TNR3-). The receptors stem from a human donor in good health. Some clones in this sample may be carry-over from other donors' samples.

This chain links TRBV6-5 with TRBJ1-6. Germline V CDR1 and CDR2: MNHEY, SVGAGI. This CDR3 is built from 13 residues. This CDR3 is CASSYSDRSPLHF.

The chain uses TRBV7-6 and TRBJ2-1; no DNA is available, so the TRBD1 call from TCRdb remains unchecked. The CDR3 covers 16 residues. Germline lookup yields CDR1 SGHVS and CDR2 FNYEAQ. The CDR3 sequence: CASRLDRPCCYNEQFF.

This sequence joins TRBV20-1 and TRBJ2-3. The CDR3 is 13 residues long. The germline CDR1 and CDR2 sequences are DFQATT and SNEGSKA (reference sequence). CDR3 in amino acids: CSARDYRGQKQYF.

The rearrangement links TRBV6-2 or TRBV6-3 to TRBJ1-1; TCRdb's assignment of TRBD1 cannot be checked, as there is no DNA. CDR3 size: 16 residues. In germline, CDR1 is MNHEY, CDR2 SVGEGT. The CDR3 sequence is CASSLLPGTGFPEAFF.

The chain couples TRBV10-3 to TRBJ2-7. The CDR3 loop spans 14 amino acids. The germline CDR1 and CDR2 sequences are ENHRY and SYGVKD. CDR3 loop: CAISESGGNYEQYF.

This sequence joins TRBV12-3 or TRBV12-4 and TRBJ2-7; with no DNA, the TCRdb D assignment of TRBD1 cannot be verified. CDR3 length: 13 amino acids. CDR3 amino acids: CASSGQGAYEQYF.

The chain employs TRBV7-2 and TRBJ2-1; there is no DNA to check the TCRdb D call of TRBD2. CDR3 length equals 17 residues. Looked up from germline, CDR1 is SGHTA and CDR2 is FQGNSA. This CDR3 is CASSPDLGASRRDEQFF.

The chain uses TRBV19 and TRBJ1-5; TCRdb indicates TRBD1, and absent DNA this call remains unverified. CDR1 LNHDA and CDR2 SQIVND come from the germline V gene (reference sequence). The CDR3 runs to 13 residues. The CDR3 loop reads CASQTGGGQPQHF.

J is TRBJ2-1 and V is TRBV9; absent DNA, TCRdb's TRBD2 call cannot be checked. The V gene's germline CDR1 is SGDLS and CDR2 YYNGEE. The CDR3 spans 16 residues. CDR3 sequence: CASSVVIGTSGVEQFF.

The V call is TRBV30, the J call TRBJ2-7. The CDR3 is made up of 12 amino acids. Germline V CDR1 and CDR2: GTSNPN, SVGIG (reference sequence). The chain's CDR3 is CAWSQRSYEQYF.

The CDR3 here is CASSYSSGTTEAFF. V and J are TRBV6-2 or TRBV6-3 and TRBJ1-1. This CDR3 comprises 14 residues. Germline-derived CDR1 and CDR2 are MNHEY and SVGEGT.

The chain is built from TRBV24-1 and TRBJ1-1. The CDR3 runs to 14 residues. The V gene's germline CDR1 is KGHDR and CDR2 SFDVKD. The CDR3: CATSDGVGDTEAFF.

The rearrangement links TRBV6-5 to TRBJ2-3; TCRdb outputs TRBD2, but without DNA this stays unchecked. The CDR3 spans 17 residues. CDR1 MNHEY and CDR2 SVGAGI come from the germline V gene. CDR3 sequence: CASSYYGTSGSTDTQYF.

The J gene is TRBJ2-3, the V gene TRBV2; TCRdb lists TRBD2, though no DNA is available to test this call. The CDR3 spans 16 residues. Germline V gene lookup returns CDR1 SNHLY and CDR2 FYNNEI. CDR3 region: CASSETSGGFTDTQYF.

The CDR3 loop is CSVVGGLAGGVGVNEQFF. This chain uses TRBV29-1 with TRBJ2-1; TCRdb's D call of TRBD2 is untestable without DNA. Germline lookup yields CDR1 SQVTM and CDR2 ANQGSEA. This CDR3 comprises 18 residues.

The chain links TRBV7-9 to TRBJ1-5. The length of the CDR3 is 15 residues. Germline V gene data show CDR1 as SEHNR and CDR2 as FQNEAQ (reference sequence). CDR3 loop: CASSLFGEGNQPQHF.

This sequence joins TRBV5-1 and TRBJ1-2; the TCRdb call, TRBD1, lacks DNA for checking. The CDR3 runs to 15 residues. Germline V gene data show CDR1 as SGHRS and CDR2 as YFSETQ. CDR3 loop: CASSLAAGATYGYTF.